This TCR beta chain was sequenced during a study of control samples from healthy donors and cancer patients. CDR3 length: 15 residues. Germline V gene lookup returns CDR1 LGHDT and CDR2 YNNKEL (reference sequence). The V end lost 1 base, the J end lost 6 bases, and 15 bases lay between the germline ends. This clone was seen just once. Some clones are missing from TCRdb's copy, which holds only in-frame ones; the method was immunoSEQ multiplex PCR. The repertoire holds 100,000 to 150,000 clones, with 85% to 90% as singletons. The TCR sequence derives from a man younger than 40 in good health. The chain has TRBV3-1 (or the pseudogene TRBV3-2) and TRBJ1-1; a possible D gene is TRBD1 (6 bases). Sequenced: blood. The CDR3 sequence: CASSQGQGKTAEAFF. In nucleotides, the CDR3 is TGTGCCAGCAGCCAAGGTCAGGGGAAAACGGCTGAAGCTTTCTTT.